What follows is one T cell receptor beta chain and its context. This entry comes from a study of CD8 T cells in Susac syndrome. RNA, at about 0.45 to 1 ug, was reverse transcribed with random hexamers. TCRdb re-called the immunoSEQ multiplex PCR reads through MiXCR, storing one row per CDR3 protein. The data hold 200,000 or so distinct CDR3 sequences, with approximately 95% observed a single time. V gave up 3 bases and J gave up 4 bases, with 12 bases separating them. Germline-derived CDR1 and CDR2 are DFQATT and SNEGSKA (reference sequence). The CDR3 loop spans 13 amino acids. V gene TRBV20-1 combines with J gene TRBJ2-5; D is unresolved. This receptor was identified in a human donor with multiple sclerosis. Source material: CD4+ T cells from PBMCs. DNA of the CDR3: TGCAGTGCTAGTAGGGTTATAGGAGAGACCCAGTACTTC. Its translation: CSASRVIGETQYF.